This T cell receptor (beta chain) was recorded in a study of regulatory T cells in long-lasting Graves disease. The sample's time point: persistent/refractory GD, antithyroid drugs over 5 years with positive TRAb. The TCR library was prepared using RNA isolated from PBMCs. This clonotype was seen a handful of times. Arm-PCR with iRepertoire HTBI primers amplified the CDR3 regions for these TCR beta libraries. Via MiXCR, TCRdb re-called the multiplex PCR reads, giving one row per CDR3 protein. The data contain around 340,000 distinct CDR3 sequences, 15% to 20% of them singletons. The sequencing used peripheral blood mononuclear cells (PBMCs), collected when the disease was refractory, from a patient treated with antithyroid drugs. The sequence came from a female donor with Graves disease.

The CDR3 spells CASSPTPGQPQHF. In DNA, the CDR3 is TGTGCCAGCAGCCCGACCCCAGGTCAGCCCCAGCATTTT. The chain uses TRBV7-2 and TRBJ1-5; no reliable D call. Trimming stripped 5 bases from V and 6 bases from J, with 11 bases between. Per germline, CDR1 SGHTA and CDR2 FQGNSA. The CDR3 sequence is 13 residues long.